A single T cell receptor (beta chain) is shown here with its context. Its antigen is as yet unknown. The sample belongs to a study of siplizumab effects on memory and regulatory T cells. Regarding the study as a whole: Suppression by proliferating Tregs derived from siplizumab cultures was not verified. Alloreactive sequences that could be traced to unstimulated CD4+ memory cells showed a significant reduction under siplizumab.

V was pared by 6 bases and J by 6 bases, with 7 bases of the junction left unmatched. CDR1 and CDR2 from the germline V gene are MNHNS and SASEGT. This CDR3 comprises 15 residues. In each sample, some 10^5 TCR templates were assayed. TCRdb keeps only in-frame clones here, not all; method: immunoSEQ multiplex PCR. The sample holds tens of thousands of clones, 75% to 95% seen once. The TCR comes from a human donor in good health. This rearrangement joins TRBV6-1 to TRBJ2-2, with TRBD1 identical over 10 bases. Sequenced: CD8+ T cells sorted from blood. The CDR3 region has the DNA TGTGCCAGCAGACCGGGACAGGGGTACGCCGGGGAGCTGTTTTTT. Protein: CASRPGQGYAGELFF.